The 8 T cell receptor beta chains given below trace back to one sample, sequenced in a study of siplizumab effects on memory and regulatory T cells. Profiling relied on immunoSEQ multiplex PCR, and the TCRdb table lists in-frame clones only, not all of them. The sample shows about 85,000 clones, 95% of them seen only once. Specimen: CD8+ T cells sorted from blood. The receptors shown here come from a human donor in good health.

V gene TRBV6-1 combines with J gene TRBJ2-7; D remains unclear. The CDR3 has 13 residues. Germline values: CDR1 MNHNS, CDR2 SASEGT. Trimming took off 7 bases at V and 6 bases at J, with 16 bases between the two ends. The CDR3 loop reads CASTDALLGEQYF. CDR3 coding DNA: TGTGCCAGCACTGACGCCCTACTGGGCGAGCAGTACTTC.

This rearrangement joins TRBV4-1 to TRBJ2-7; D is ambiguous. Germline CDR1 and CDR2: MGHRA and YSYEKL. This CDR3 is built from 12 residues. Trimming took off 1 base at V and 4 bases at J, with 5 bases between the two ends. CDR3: CASSQGLYEQYF. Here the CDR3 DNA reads TGCGCCAGCAGCCAAGGACTTTACGAGCAGTACTTC.

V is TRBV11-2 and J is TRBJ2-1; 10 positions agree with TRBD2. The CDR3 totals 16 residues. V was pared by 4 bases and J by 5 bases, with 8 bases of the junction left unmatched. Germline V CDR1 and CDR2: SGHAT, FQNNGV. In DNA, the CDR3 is TGTGCCAGCAGCTATGCCGGGACTAGCGTTCACAATGAGCAGTTCTTC. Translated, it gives CASSYAGTSVHNEQFF.

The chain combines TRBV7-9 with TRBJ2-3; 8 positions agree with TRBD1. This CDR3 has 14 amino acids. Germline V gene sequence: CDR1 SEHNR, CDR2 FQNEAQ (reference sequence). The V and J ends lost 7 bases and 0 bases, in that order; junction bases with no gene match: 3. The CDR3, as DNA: TGTGCCAGCACGGGACAGGCCAGCACAGATACGCAGTATTTT. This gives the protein CASTGQASTDTQYF.

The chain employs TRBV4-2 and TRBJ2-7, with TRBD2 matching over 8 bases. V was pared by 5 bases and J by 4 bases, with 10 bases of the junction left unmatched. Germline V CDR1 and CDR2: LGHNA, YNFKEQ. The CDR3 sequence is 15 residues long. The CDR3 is CASSSSGSGMYEQYF. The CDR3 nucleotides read TGTGCCAGCAGCTCGTCGGGTAGCGGGATGTACGAGCAGTACTTC.

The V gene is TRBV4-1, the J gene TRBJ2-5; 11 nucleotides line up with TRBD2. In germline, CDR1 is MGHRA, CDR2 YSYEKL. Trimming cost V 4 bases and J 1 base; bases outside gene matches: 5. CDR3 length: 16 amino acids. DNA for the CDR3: TGCGCCAGCAGCCTGGCACTAGCGGGAGTCCAAGAGACCCAGTACTTC. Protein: CASSLALAGVQETQYF.

CDR3 region: CAIRTTGESSYEQYF. CDR3 sequence (DNA): TGTGCCATCAGGACGACAGGGGAGTCTTCTTACGAGCAGTACTTC. The genes are TRBV10-3 and TRBJ2-7; 8 nucleotides line up with TRBD1. Germline values: CDR1 ENHRY, CDR2 SYGVKD. CDR3 length: 15 amino acids. The junction had 11 bases not matched to a gene; V was cut back by 6 bases and J by 4 bases.

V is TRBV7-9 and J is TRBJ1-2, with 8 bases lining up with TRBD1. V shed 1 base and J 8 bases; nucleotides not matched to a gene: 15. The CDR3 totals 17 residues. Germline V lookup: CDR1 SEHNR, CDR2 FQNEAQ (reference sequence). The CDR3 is CASSLEDRDVYTGGYTF. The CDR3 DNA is TGTGCCAGCAGCTTAGAGGACAGGGACGTATACACGGGGGGCTACACCTTC.